The TCR beta chain under discussion was sequenced for a study of T-cell reconstitution after alpha-beta-depleted transplantation in children. The study, taken as a whole, reports: Counts and diversity of T cells one year after transplant came mostly from newly produced T cells. Several patients had high TCRbeta diversity at day 60; it came from surviving recipient T cells and thymic progenitors. At around two months after transplant, the alpha-beta T cells were reportedly derived from several hundred expanded clones that came from non-depleted graft cells.

Researchers prepared the TCRbeta library using unique molecular identifiers, the study reports. TCRdb re-derived calls from the PCR reads in MiXCR, one entry per CDR3 protein. The table has hundreds of thousands of distinct CDR3 sequences, roughly 14% seen once; the top ten hold 0.79%. Trimming took 3 bases from V and 3 from J; bases not matched to a gene: 9. This CDR3 has 16 amino acids. CDR1 and CDR2 from the germline V gene are MNHNS and SASEGT. This clonotype was recorded at least ten times. The antigen is undetermined. The source is a girl aged 2 to 10 with congenital amegakaryocytic thrombocytopenia, due to receive a stem cell transplant. The specimen was PBMCs, collected before TCRalphabeta/CD19-depleted stem cell transplant. The rearrangement links TRBV6-1 to TRBJ2-7, with 9 bases matching TRBD1. The chain's CDR3 is CASSESLGTGFYEQYF. In DNA, the CDR3 is TGTGCCAGCAGTGAGAGTTTAGGGACAGGGTTCTACGAGCAGTACTTC.